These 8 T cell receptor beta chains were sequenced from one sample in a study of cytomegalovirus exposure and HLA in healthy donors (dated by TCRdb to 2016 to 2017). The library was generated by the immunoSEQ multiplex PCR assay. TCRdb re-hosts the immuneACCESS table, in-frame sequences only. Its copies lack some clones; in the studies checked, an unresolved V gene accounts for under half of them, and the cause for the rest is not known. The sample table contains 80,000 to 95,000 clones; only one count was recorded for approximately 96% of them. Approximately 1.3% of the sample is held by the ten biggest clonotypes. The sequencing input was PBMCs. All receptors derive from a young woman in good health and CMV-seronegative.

The DNA for the CDR3 is TGTGCCACCAGCAGAGTGGACAGGGGCAATCAGCCCCAGCATTTT. It codes for CATSRVDRGNQPQHF. The rearrangement links TRBV15 to TRBJ1-5; 8 bases map to TRBD1. The CDR3 spans 15 residues. The ends lost 1 base at V and 2 bases at J; junction bases unmatched: 1. Germline values: CDR1 LNHNV, CDR2 YYDKDF (reference sequence). The full variable domain, completed using reference TRBV15 and TRBJ1-5, is DAMVIQNPRYQVTQFGKPVTLSCSQTLNHNVMYWYQQKSSQAPKLLFHYYDKDFNNEADTPDNFQSRRPNTSFCFLDIRSPGLGDTAMYLCATSRVDRGNQPQHFGDGTRLSIL.

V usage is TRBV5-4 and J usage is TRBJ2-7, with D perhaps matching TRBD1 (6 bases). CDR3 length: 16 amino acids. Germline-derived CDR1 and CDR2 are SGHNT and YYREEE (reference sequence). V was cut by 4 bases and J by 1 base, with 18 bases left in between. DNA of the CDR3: TGTGCCAGCAGCGATTCGGGAAGGGGGTTGTCCTACGAGCAGTACTTC. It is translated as CASSDSGRGLSYEQYF.

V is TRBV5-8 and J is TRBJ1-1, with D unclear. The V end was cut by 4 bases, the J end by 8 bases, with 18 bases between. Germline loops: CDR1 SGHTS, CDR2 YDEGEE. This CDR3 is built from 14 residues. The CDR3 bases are TGTGCCAGCAGCCAACGAGCGTTAGCCGCCGAAGCTTTCTTT. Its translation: CASSQRALAAEAFF.

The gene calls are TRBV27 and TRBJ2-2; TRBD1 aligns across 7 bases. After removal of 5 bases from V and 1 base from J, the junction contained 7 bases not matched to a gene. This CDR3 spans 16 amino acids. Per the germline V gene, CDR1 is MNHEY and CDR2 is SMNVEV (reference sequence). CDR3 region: CASSTRDSQNTGELFF. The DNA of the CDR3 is TGTGCCAGCAGTACCCGGGACAGCCAGAACACCGGGGAGCTGTTTTTT.

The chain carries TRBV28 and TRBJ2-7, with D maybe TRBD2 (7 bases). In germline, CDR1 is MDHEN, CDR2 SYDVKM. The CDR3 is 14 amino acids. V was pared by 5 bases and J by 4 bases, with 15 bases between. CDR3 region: CASSPLGGAYEQYF. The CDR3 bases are TGTGCCAGCAGTCCTCTAGGGGGGGCATACGAGCAGTACTTC.

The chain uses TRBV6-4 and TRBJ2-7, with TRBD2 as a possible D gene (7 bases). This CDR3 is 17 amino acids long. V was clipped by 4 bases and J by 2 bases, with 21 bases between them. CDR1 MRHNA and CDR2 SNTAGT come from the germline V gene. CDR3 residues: CASSGEERDNSPYEQYF. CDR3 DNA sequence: TGTGCCAGCAGTGGAGAAGAGCGGGACAATTCCCCCTACGAGCAGTACTTC.

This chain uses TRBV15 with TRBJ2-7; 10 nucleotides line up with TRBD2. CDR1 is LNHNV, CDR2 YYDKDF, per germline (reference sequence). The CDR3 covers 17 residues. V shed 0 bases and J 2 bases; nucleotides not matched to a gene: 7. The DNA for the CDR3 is TGTGCCACCAGCAGAGACCGCGGTCTAGCGGGAGCCTACGAGCAGTACTTC. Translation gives CATSRDRGLAGAYEQYF.

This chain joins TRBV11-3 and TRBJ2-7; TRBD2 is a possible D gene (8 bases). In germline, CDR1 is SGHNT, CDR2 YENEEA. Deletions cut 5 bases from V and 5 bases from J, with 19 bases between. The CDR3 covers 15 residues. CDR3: CASSAGGREVDEQYF. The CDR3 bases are TGTGCCAGCAGCGCAGGGGGGCGGGAGGTCGACGAGCAGTACTTC.